This TCR beta chain stems from a study of vaccination effects on CD4 cells after COVID-19. Study overall: Samples were taken post-vaccine, and their median timing was 72 days after the second dose.

The CDR3 contains 15 residues. V lost 6 bases and J 7 bases, leaving 16 bases between the germline ends. Germline lookup yields CDR1 SGHVS and CDR2 FQNEAQ. This clone was observed a few times. No antigen is known for it. The table came from immunoSEQ multiplex PCR; TCRdb's copy has only in-frame clones and leaves some out. Here the sample spans approximately 74,000 clones, roughly 80% being singletons. Antigen-specific CD4+ T cells were expanded with viral peptide pools in the ViraFEST assay before sequencing. An approximately 10-day culture period preceded the isolation of CD4+ T cells. Each participant was administered two doses of either the BNT162b2 or the mRNA-1273 vaccine.

The receptor was isolated from a human donor who received a COVID-19 vaccine. The chain has TRBV7-8 and TRBJ1-6; D might be TRBD1 (5 bases). Sequencing used CD4+ T cells from PBMCs cultured with HCoV-OC43 spike peptides, obtained after COVID-19 vaccination. Subset described: HCoV-OC43 spike overlapping peptide pool stimulation. The CDR3, as DNA: TGTGCCAGCAGAACCGGGACGGCGAGGAATTCACCCCTCCACTTT. As protein: CASRTGTARNSPLHF.